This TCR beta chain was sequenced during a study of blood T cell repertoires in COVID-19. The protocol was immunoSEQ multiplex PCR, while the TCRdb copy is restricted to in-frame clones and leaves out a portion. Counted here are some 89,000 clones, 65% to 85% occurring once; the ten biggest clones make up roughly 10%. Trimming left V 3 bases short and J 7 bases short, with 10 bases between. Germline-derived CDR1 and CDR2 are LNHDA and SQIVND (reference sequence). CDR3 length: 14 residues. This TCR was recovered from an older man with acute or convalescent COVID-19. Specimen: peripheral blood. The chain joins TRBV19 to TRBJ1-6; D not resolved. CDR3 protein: CASSITDYNSPLHF. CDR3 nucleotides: TGTGCCAGTAGTATTACAGATTACAATTCACCCCTCCACTTT.